This T cell receptor (beta chain) was sequenced during a study of long-term antiretroviral therapy in people with HIV. Trimming stripped 1 base from V and 7 bases from J, with 18 bases between. Looked up from germline, CDR1 is SGHKS and CDR2 is YYEKEE (reference sequence). CDR3 length equals 15 residues. As for this clone: Its antigen is undetermined.

immunoSEQ v3.0 was run at survey level. What sequencing targeted per sample was about 40,000-55,000 T-cell genomes. Sequenced by immunoSEQ multiplex PCR; TCRdb stores in-frame clones only, minus some. The sample comprises tens of thousands of clones, over 70% of which are singletons, and around 9% rests with the top ten. Whole-study findings and limits: The repertoire was dominated at all time points by clones expanded before ART. Missing from the dataset were any data on ART adherence, viral resistance or therapy changes. The range of CDR3 lengths in HIV repertoires proved narrower than that found in controls.

The chain links TRBV5-5 to TRBJ2-7; maybe TRBD2 (5 bases). The material was unsorted PBMCs, obtained 1.2 years after starting antiretroviral therapy. This receptor was taken from a woman between 40 and 55 years old with HIV. CDR3 region: CASSLLPGWDWEQYF. The CDR3 region has the DNA TGTGCCAGCAGCTTGTTACCGGGGTGGGATTGGGAGCAGTACTTC. Full variable domain (rest looked up from reference TRBV5-5 and TRBJ2-7): DAGVTQSPTHLIKTRGQQVTLRCSPISGHKSVSWYQQVLGQGPQFIFQYYEKEERGRGNFPDRFSARQFPNYSSELNVNALLLGDSALYLCASSLLPGWDWEQYFGPGTRLTVT.